The rows below give T cell receptor beta chains drawn from one sample of a study of T cells in narcolepsy. Measured with immunoSEQ multiplex PCR; TCRdb has only the in-frame clones, and not every one. The repertoire holds approximately 25,000 clones, with 75% to 85% as singletons. Sequencing input: memory (CD45RA-) CD4+ T cells from blood. These receptors all come from a human donor in good health. Both conserved end residues are trimmed from each CDR3.

j_call | v_call | cdr3_length | cdr3_aa
TRBJ1-1 | TRBV5-4 | 13 | ASSRPGSPNTEAF
TRBJ2-7 | TRBV4-1 | 14 | ASSQATETAVYEQY
TRBJ2-5 | TRBV7-3 | 13 | ASSKSGQGGETQY
TRBJ1-1 | TRBV4-2 | 13 | ASSLFMGGNTEAF
TRBJ2-1 | TRBV2 | 14 | ASKKQGADPYNEQF
TRBJ2-3 | TRBV28 | 11 | ASSLDSTDTQY
TRBJ2-2 | TRBV9 | 17 | ASSVGFSGGRTHTGELF
TRBJ2-5 | TRBV27 | 13 | ASSFWDRGRETQY
TRBJ1-2 | TRBV10-3 | 13 | AISERKGLNYGYT
TRBJ1-3 | TRBV5-5 | 13 | ASARQGIAGNTIY
TRBJ2-1 | TRBV6-6 | 13 | ASSYDPTSGNEQF
TRBJ2-3 | TRBV4-2 | 14 | ASSPTGLASTDTQY
TRBJ2-1 | TRBV6-5 | 12 | ASSTGLNYNEQF
TRBJ2-1 | TRBV28 | 13 | ASSSRAGGHNEQF
TRBJ2-7 | TRBV6-1 | 14 | ASSGIGTSGRYEQY
TRBJ1-1 | TRBV7-8 | 13 | ASSLWQGVNTEAF